This T cell receptor beta chain was retrieved from a study of cytomegalovirus exposure and HLA in healthy donors (dated by TCRdb to the late 2010s). Context from the whole study: According to a later analysis, one platform produced both the approximately 110 validation repertoires and the 550 to 800 repertoires of the first cohort. Besides the first cohort of around 700 subjects, a separate validation cohort made up of 120 or so different subjects was used. High-throughput TCR immunosequencing, statistical association of individual TCRs with disease status, and machine learning were combined to predict cytomegalovirus infection status. The study aimed to test whether cataloging public T cell receptors could reveal signatures of past pathogen exposure. Overall results and qualifications from the work: All 120 or so repertoires were used to score co-occurrence in the validation cohort in a later analysis, because that analysis had no HLA typing for the cohort. Of the cluster scores, around 95% were above 0 in a later analysis, which found that TCRs clustered in the first cohort also tended to co-occur in the 120 validation repertoires. According to the authors, the approach could potentially be generalized to other disease states and immunological phenotypes. The study gave a list of some 150 TCR beta chains associated with cytomegalovirus. The classifier was reported to diagnose cytomegalovirus status with high specificity and sensitivity in both the original cohort and the validation cohort. Most TCR sequences were seen in very few donors, while some public TCRs were found in many individuals. A few of the identified cytomegalovirus-associated TCR beta chains were confirmed in vitro to be specific for cytomegalovirus antigens.

The library was made by the immunoSEQ multiplex PCR assay. For the original study's pipeline: A statistical classification framework was developed to diagnose cytomegalovirus status using the catalog of TCR beta chain sequences. The immuneACCESS repertoire file appears here via TCRdb, limited to in-frame rearrangements. These files lack a portion of the clones; in checked studies, under half of the deficit traces to unresolved V genes, and the cause of the others is not known. V, J and clone size reflect that table, while D and trimming were determined from the DNA. Present in this sample are around 70,000 clones, 94% of which were seen just once. 1.5% to 1.9% of the sample lies in the top ten. There are 18 amino acids in the CDR3, from cysteine to phenylalanine inclusive. Of the read, only the CDR3 DNA is kept; its 54 bases are in frame from base 1. CDR1 and CDR2 are drawn from the germline V gene: MNHNS, SASEGT. Trimming takes 0 bases off V and 5 bases off J; junction bases not matched to a gene: 7.

About this clone: Its antigen is not yet known. It has no much larger one-base neighbor in the sample; base qualities were not kept.

The donors belonged to the validation cohort of over a hundred subjects, which was separate from the 666-subject first cohort. Sequenced material: PBMCs. The receptor was isolated from a man younger than 30 in good health and CMV-seropositive. The chain couples TRBV6-1 to TRBJ2-2, with 12 central nucleotides matching TRBD1. The sequence in DNA is TGTGCCAGCAGTGAAGCAGGGACAGGGGGCGGACGTACCGGGGAGCTGTTTTTT. This gives the protein CASSEAGTGGGRTGELFF.